The 29 T cell receptor beta chains in this list originate from one sample, sequenced in a study of regulatory T cells in long-lasting Graves disease (dated by TCRdb to the early 2020s). Library prep was done by multiplex PCR. TCRdb records Illumina HiSeq 4000 as the sequencer. iRepertoire HTBI primers and Arm-PCR amplification of CDR3 regions were used to construct TCR beta libraries. The raw public data were reprocessed by TCRdb itself: fastp quality trimming at Q25, MiXCR clonotype calling, in-frame beta chains only. Identical CDR3 proteins give one entry, which carries the most common genes and DNA. The sample data list some 490,000 distinct CDR3 sequences, and 12% of these were observed just once. The top ten clonotypes cover about 8.3% of the sample. The time point label corresponds to: newly diagnosed GD, antithyroid drugs for less than 3 months. For both TCR sequencing and RNA sequencing, RNA was extracted from PBMCs using TRIzol.

This same sample was also taken into another study, of T cells in Graves' hyperthyroidism and ophthalmopathy.

Sample: peripheral blood mononuclear cells (PBMCs), taken at new diagnosis, from a patient treated with antithyroid drugs. The source of these receptors is a woman between 25 and 40 years old with Graves disease. Donor details come from another sample of the same person, matched by shared clones.

Many counts were recorded for this clonotype. The chain has TRBV20-1 and TRBJ2-1, with 11 bases fitting TRBD1. The V gene end was trimmed by 0 bases and the J gene end by 7 bases; junction bases not matched to a gene: 8. Germline assignment: CDR1 DFQATT and CDR2 SNEGSKA (reference sequence). This CDR3 comprises 16 residues. This chain's CDR3 is CSARDQRTGGQNEQFF. The CDR3 bases are TGCAGTGCTAGAGATCAAAGGACAGGGGGCCAGAATGAGCAGTTCTTC.

Details on this clonotype: A read error may be the cause here, since a much bigger clone is one base away. The CDR3 does not close with the conserved phenylalanine or tryptophan, likely indicating a read error. V is TRBV12-3 or TRBV12-4 and J is TRBJ2-2, with 7 bases lining up with TRBD1. With 3 bases clipped from V and 5 bases from J, the junction kept 6 bases outside the gene matches. This CDR3 region has 15 residues. Written as DNA, the CDR3 is TGTGCCAGCAGTTTTAGCTACAGGGGAACCGGGGAGCTGTTTCTT. This encodes CASSFSYRGTGELFL.

As for this clonotype: A read error may be the cause here, since a much bigger clone is one base away. The CDR3 ends on some other residue instead of the conserved phenylalanine or tryptophan, so this is likely a read error. The CDR3, as DNA: TGTGCCAGCAGCCCTTCCCCCGGGACAGTCTCCTACAATGAGCAGTTCCTC. It yields the protein CASSPSPGTVSYNEQFL. The chain joins TRBV11-3 to TRBJ2-1; TRBD1 aligns across 7 bases. The length of the CDR3 is 17 residues. Germline CDR1 is SGHNT and CDR2 is YENEEA. Trimming cost V 5 bases and J 0 bases; bases outside gene matches: 10.

This clonotype was seen repeatedly, ten times or more. The chain combines TRBV10-3 with TRBJ1-2, with 8 bases lining up with TRBD1. Germline CDR1 ENHRY, CDR2 SYGVKD. The CDR3 is made up of 13 amino acids. With V trimmed by 4 bases and J by 6 bases, 4 bases remained unmatched. CDR3 in DNA: TGTGCCATCAGTGGAGGACAGGGCAATGGCTACACCTTC. The encoded protein is CAISGGQGNGYTF.

This clonotype was detected many times. The rearrangement links TRBV7-3 to TRBJ2-1; 11 nucleotides align to TRBD2. Trimming at V came to 3 bases and at J to 5 bases, leaving 12 bases not matched to a gene. Looked up from germline, CDR1 is SGHTA and CDR2 is FQGTGA. There are 18 residues in the CDR3. CDR3 sequence (DNA): TGTGCCAGCAGCTTGAATAATTTCGGGACTAGCGGCGACAATGAGCAGTTCTTC. Its protein is CASSLNNFGTSGDNEQFF.

The chain has TRBV28 and TRBJ2-5; 7 nucleotides line up with TRBD1. The germline V gene encodes CDR1 MDHEN and CDR2 SYDVKM. Germline trimming cut 5 bases from V and 4 bases from J; bases unmatched to any gene: 7. The CDR3 loop spans 14 amino acids. The CDR3 sequence: CASSLPGGRETQYF. The CDR3 DNA sequence: TGTGCCAGCAGTCTACCAGGGGGACGAGAGACCCAGTACTTC.

This clonotype was detected ten times or more. The J gene is TRBJ2-1, the V gene TRBV3-1; possibly TRBD1 for D (6 bases). The CDR3 extends over 13 amino acids. Germline V gene data show CDR1 as LGHDT and CDR2 as YNNKEL (reference sequence). Between the trimmed V and J ends, which lost 4 bases and 7 bases, there was a span of 11 bases. The CDR3 protein is CASSPNRVNEQFF. The CDR3 nucleotides are TGTGCCAGCAGCCCGAACAGGGTGAATGAGCAGTTCTTC.

In its sample, this clonotype was seen many times. The gene calls are TRBV5-6 and TRBJ2-1; TRBD2 matches 8 bases. CDR1 is SGHDT, CDR2 YYEEEE, per germline. V trimming: 0 bases; J trimming: 4 bases; junction bases outside the gene matches: 15. The CDR3 covers 19 residues. The CDR3 DNA reads as TGTGCCAGCAGCTTGGTTGGGAGCGGGAGAGGGTCGGGGTACAATGAGCAGTTCTTC. This codes for CASSLVGSGRGSGYNEQFF.

Note on this clonotype: This may stem from a read error, because a much larger clone lies one nucleotide away. This rearrangement joins TRBV7-6 to TRBJ2-7; D possibly corresponds to TRBD2 (6 bases). The CDR3 totals 13 residues. Germline CDR1 is SGHVS and CDR2 is FNYEAQ. V was clipped by 4 bases and J by 3 bases, with 10 bases between them. The CDR3 loop is CASSSREFYEQYF. The CDR3 DNA reads as TGTGCCAGCAGCTCTCGGGAGTTCTACGAGCAGTACTTC.

The genes are TRBV3-1 and TRBJ2-1, with 8 bases fitting TRBD1. The CDR3 spans 14 residues. V was pared by 1 base and J by 7 bases, with 3 bases of the junction left unmatched. Germline V lookup: CDR1 LGHDT, CDR2 YNNKEL (reference sequence). The CDR3 DNA reads TGTGCCAGCAGCCAAGGGACAGGGTGGAATGAGCAGTTCTTC. It specifies CASSQGTGWNEQFF.

This clonotype occurred a few times. The rearrangement joins TRBV20-1 to TRBJ1-5, with D tentatively TRBD1 (5 bases). V lost 0 bases and J lost 2, with 11 bases in between. Germline V gives CDR1 DFQATT, CDR2 SNEGSKA (reference sequence). The CDR3 length is 15 residues. Here the CDR3 reads CSARDQQAGNQPQHF. The DNA for the CDR3 is TGCAGTGCTAGAGATCAACAGGCGGGCAATCAGCCCCAGCATTTT.

Ten or more counts support this clonotype. V and J are TRBV7-9 and TRBJ2-7; D might be TRBD2 (6 bases). Trimming shortened V by 1 base and J by 3 bases, and 13 bases separated the two germline ends. CDR1 is SEHNR and CDR2 is FQNEAQ in the germline V gene (reference sequence). The CDR3 length is 15 residues. The chain's CDR3 is CASSLGGRRFYEQYF. As DNA, the CDR3 is TGTGCCAGCAGCTTAGGAGGGAGGCGGTTCTACGAGCAGTACTTC.

This clonotype was observed a handful of times. The CDR3 spells CASAPLPEAYEQYF. The CDR3 coding sequence is TGTGCCAGCGCCCCTCTCCCCGAAGCCTACGAGCAGTACTTC. V is TRBV6-2 or TRBV6-3 and J is TRBJ2-7; D gene unclear. V was pared by 8 bases and J by 2 bases, with 16 bases between. CDR3 length: 14 residues. Germline V lookup: CDR1 MNHEY, CDR2 SVGEGT.

This clonotype was counted at least ten times. V is TRBV6-6 and J is TRBJ1-2; D unclear. This CDR3 region has 14 residues. The V gene lost 0 bases and the J gene lost 4 bases, with 9 bases spanning the gap. The germline CDR1 and CDR2 sequences are MNHNY and SVGAGI (reference sequence). CDR3 DNA sequence: TGTGCCAGCAGTTACTCGGGCAGCTCCTATGGCTACACCTTC. Protein sequence: CASSYSGSSYGYTF.

There are many counts of this clonotype. The gene calls are TRBV27 and TRBJ2-7; 8 bases are a match to TRBD1. The CDR3 extends over 16 amino acids. Per germline, CDR1 MNHEY and CDR2 SMNVEV (reference sequence). Trimming removed 7 bases from V and 0 bases from J; junction bases left unmatched: 11. The CDR3, as DNA: TGTGCCAGCACCCCTCAGGGGGCGATTAGCTCCTACGAGCAGTACTTC. Its translation: CASTPQGAISSYEQYF.

The J gene is TRBJ2-7, the V gene TRBV4-3; tentatively, D is TRBD2 (6 bases). CDR1 is LGHNA, CDR2 YSLEER, per germline. The germline V and J ends were trimmed by 1 base and 1 base, with 11 bases remaining between them. This CDR3 has 15 residues. The CDR3 nucleotides read TGCGCCAGCAGCCAAGTGTTGGGGAGGTCCTACGAGCAGTACTTC. Encoded protein: CASSQVLGRSYEQYF.

This clonotype was seen repeatedly, ten times or more. The chain links TRBV24-1 to TRBJ1-1, with 7 bases fitting TRBD1. The CDR3 is 13 amino acids. Trimming took 3 bases from V and 11 from J; bases not matched to a gene: 8. CDR1 and CDR2 from the germline V gene are KGHDR and SFDVKD. The CDR3 DNA reads TGTGCCACCAGTGATAATACGGGACAGCGGGCTTTCTTT. Translated, it gives CATSDNTGQRAFF.

This clonotype was seen only a few times. The rearrangement uses TRBV15 and TRBJ1-2; possible D gene TRBD1, 5 bases. This CDR3 spans 15 amino acids. Germline V lookup: CDR1 LNHNV, CDR2 YYDKDF (reference sequence). V lost 3 bases to trimming and J lost 4 bases, with 15 bases between them. CDR3 DNA: TGTGCCACCAGCAGCGGGGGGAGTATTACCTATGGCTACACCTTC. Its translation: CATSSGGSITYGYTF. The full variable domain, rest sourced from reference TRBV15 and TRBJ1-2, is DAMVIQNPRYQVTQFGKPVTLSCSQTLNHNVMYWYQQKSSQAPKLLFHYYDKDFNNEADTPDNFQSRRPNTSFCFLDIRSPGLGDTAMYLCATSSGGSITYGYTFGSGTRLTVV.

This clonotype has at least ten counts. The chain has TRBV3-1 and TRBJ1-2; D unclear. Germline values: CDR1 LGHDT, CDR2 YNNKEL (reference sequence). This CDR3 has 14 residues. Trimming took off 1 base at V and 5 bases at J, with 11 bases between the two ends. CDR3 sequence: CASSQAGPSYGYTF. CDR3 DNA sequence: TGTGCCAGCAGCCAAGCCGGGCCTTCGTATGGCTACACCTTC.

The genes are TRBV20-1 and TRBJ2-1; D may be TRBD2 (6 bases). The CDR3 contains 15 residues. Trimming took off 3 bases at V and 7 bases at J, with 19 bases between the two ends. Germline lookup yields CDR1 DFQATT and CDR2 SNEGSKA (reference sequence). CDR3 amino acids: CSASGRVTPGNEQFF. CDR3 sequence (DNA): TGCAGTGCTAGCGGGAGAGTCACTCCTGGAAATGAGCAGTTCTTC.

This clonotype was seen only a few times. The conserved phenylalanine or tryptophan normally closing the CDR3 is absent here, so this likely arose from a read error. The chain couples TRBV28 to TRBJ2-7, with 9 positions matching TRBD2. The CDR3 runs 14 residues. Per the germline V gene, CDR1 is MDHEN and CDR2 is SYDVKM. The V gene end was trimmed by 5 bases and the J gene end by 4 bases; junction bases not matched to a gene: 6. CDR3 coding DNA: TGTGCCAGCAGTCTTAGCGGGAGAGGGTACGAGCAGTACCTC. Translated: CASSLSGRGYEQYL.

V usage is TRBV14 and J usage is TRBJ2-3; possible D gene TRBD2, 6 bases. V shed 4 bases and J shed 4 bases, with 18 bases lying between them. There are 16 residues in the CDR3. Germline V gene lookup returns CDR1 SGHDN and CDR2 FVKESK. CDR3 region: CASSPGTSLWADTQYF. As DNA, the CDR3 is TGTGCCAGCAGCCCGGGGACTTCTCTATGGGCAGATACGCAGTATTTT.

This clonotype appeared many times. The chain combines TRBV2 with TRBJ2-1, with 8 bases fitting TRBD1. Germline lookup yields CDR1 SNHLY and CDR2 FYNNEI. This CDR3 has 13 amino acids. The V and J ends lost 7 bases and 6 bases, in that order; junction bases with no gene match: 5. CDR3 DNA: TGTGCCAGCAAAGGACAGGGAGCCAATGAGCAGTTCTTC. Its translation: CASKGQGANEQFF. Together with reference TRBV2 and TRBJ2-1, the CDR3 gives the full variable domain: EPEVTQTPSHQVTQMGQEVILRCVPISNHLYFYWYRQILGQKVEFLVSFYNNEISEKSEIFDDQFSVERPDGSNFTLKIRSTKLEDSAMYFCASKGQGANEQFFGPGTRLTVL.

This clonotype was seen only a few times. The rearrangement uses TRBV7-9 and TRBJ2-7, with 9 bases matching TRBD1. This CDR3 spans 16 amino acids. Germline-derived CDR1 and CDR2 are SEHNR and FQNEAQ (reference sequence). Losses at the gene ends were 1 base for V and 2 bases for J; bases not matched to a gene: 6. In DNA, the CDR3 is TGTGCCAGCAGCTTAGGGGACAGGGTCCATACCTACGAGCAGTACTTC. Translation gives CASSLGDRVHTYEQYF.

The chain employs TRBV29-1 and TRBJ2-1; D gene ambiguous. The length of the CDR3 is 14 residues. Looked up from germline, CDR1 is SQVTM and CDR2 is ANQGSEA. V shed 3 bases and J shed 0 bases, with 9 bases lying between them. This chain's CDR3 is CSVDKGTSYNEQFF. The CDR3 DNA follows: TGCAGCGTTGACAAGGGCACCTCCTACAATGAGCAGTTCTTC.

There are many counts of this clonotype. The rearrangement joins TRBV3-1 to TRBJ2-1; D is uncertain. CDR1 is LGHDT and CDR2 is YNNKEL in the germline V gene (reference sequence). Between the trimmed V and J ends, which lost 3 bases and 4 bases, there was a span of 13 bases. The CDR3 loop spans 15 amino acids. The CDR3: CASSHEDRRYNEQFF. The DNA for the CDR3 is TGTGCCAGCAGCCACGAGGACCGCCGTTACAATGAGCAGTTCTTC.

The table lists this clonotype with a few counts. This chain links TRBV15 with TRBJ2-3; D might be TRBD1 (5 bases). From germline, CDR1 is LNHNV and CDR2 YYDKDF (reference sequence). V lost 3 bases and J lost 4, with 11 bases in between. This CDR3 comprises 14 residues. CDR3 coding DNA: TGTGCCACCAGCAGTCGTACAGGCGCAGATACGCAGTATTTT. It specifies CATSSRTGADTQYF.

This clonotype was picked up many times. This chain uses TRBV11-3 with TRBJ2-1; 13 bases fit TRBD2. Germline loops: CDR1 SGHNT, CDR2 YENEEA. The CDR3 extends over 18 amino acids. V was pared by 4 bases and J by 2 bases, with 8 bases of the junction left unmatched. The CDR3 loop is CASSSTSGRAGTYNEQFF. The CDR3 DNA sequence: TGTGCCAGCAGCTCAACTAGCGGGAGGGCCGGAACCTACAATGAGCAGTTCTTC.

This chain joins TRBV7-9 and TRBJ2-3; 9 nucleotides match TRBD1. The ends lost 2 bases at V and 6 bases at J; junction bases unmatched: 3. There are 14 residues in the CDR3. Germline V gene data show CDR1 as SEHNR and CDR2 as FQNEAQ (reference sequence). The CDR3 DNA follows: TGTGCCAGCAGCTTAAGGACAGGGGCCGATACGCAGTATTTT. Its protein product is CASSLRTGADTQYF.